A selection of T cell receptor beta chains follows, all from one sample in a study of shared clonotypes between healthy human individuals. Sequenced by immunoSEQ multiplex PCR; TCRdb stores in-frame clones only, minus some. Of approximately 1,000,000 clones in the sample, approximately 80% were seen once. Sequencing was done on a sample of memory CD4+ T cells from PBMCs. These receptors all stem from a man between 18 and 35 years old in good health. Some clones in this sample may be carry-over from other donors' samples. Both conserved end residues are part of each CDR3. Fields, in order: CDR3 DNA, CDR3 protein, V gene, J gene, D gene, clone size. D genes are given only for firm matches. For some rows the clone size is stated as once, few or many, or as a class when expanded; others skip it.

TGTGCCAGCCAAACCCCCGGGACAGGGAGTTATGAAAAACTGTTTTTT	CASQTPGTGSYEKLFF	TRBV28	TRBJ1-4	TRBD1	.
TGTGCCAGCAGCCCACAAGTTAGCGGGTGGGCCTACGAGCAGTACTTC	CASSPQVSGWAYEQYF	TRBV11-1	TRBJ2-7	TRBD2	.
TGTGCCAGCAGTCTGGCTACGGGGGCCGGTGCCGAGGGCGGCTACACCTTC	CASSLATGAGAEGGYTF	TRBV27	TRBJ1-2	.	.
TGTGCCAGCAGTGGGGGACAGGGGGCGGGAAAGAACACTGAAGCTTTCTTT	CASSGGQGAGKNTEAFF	TRBV2	TRBJ1-1	TRBD1	.
TGTGCCAGCTCACCGCAAGACGGGGCTGGGGCCAACGTCCTGACTTTC	CASSPQDGAGANVLTF	TRBV18	TRBJ2-6	.	.
TGTGCCAGCAGCATCGGGCGGGGTTCCTACGAGCAGTACTTC	CASSIGRGSYEQYF	TRBV7-2	TRBJ2-7	.	.
TGTGCCAGCAGCGTAGGTGGGGGAATGGATCTTGGAAACACCATATATTTT	CASSVGGGMDLGNTIYF	TRBV9	TRBJ1-3	.	.
TGTGCCAGCAGTTACTCCCCAGGGGTAAACACCATATATTTT	CASSYSPGVNTIYF	TRBV6-5	TRBJ1-3	.	.
TGCAGCGAAGGCGAGGCCACAGATACGCAGTATTTT	CSEGEATDTQYF	TRBV29-1	TRBJ2-3	.	.
TGTGCCAGCAGCCCGGGACACCAGCAGACCCAGTACTTC	CASSPGHQQTQYF	TRBV7-3	TRBJ2-5	.	.
TGTGCCAGCAGCTCGGGAGGGGATGTTGCCAATCAGCCCCAGCATTTT	CASSSGGDVANQPQHF	TRBV7-9	TRBJ1-5	.	few
TGTGCCAGCAGTTTATCTTCTGTAGCTATGAACACTGAAGCTTTCTTT	CASSLSSVAMNTEAFF	TRBV27	TRBJ1-1	.	.
TGCGCCAGCAGCTTGGGGGTGGATACGCAGTATTTT	CASSLGVDTQYF	TRBV5-1	TRBJ2-3	.	.
TGTGCCAGCAGTTTAAGTGGTAGCACAGATACGCAGTATTTT	CASSLSGSTDTQYF	TRBV27	TRBJ2-3	.	once
TGTGCCAGCAACCCTGGACAGGGTGGCGGGGCCAACGTCCTGACTTTC	CASNPGQGGGANVLTF	TRBV7-2	TRBJ2-6	TRBD1	.
TGTGCCAGCAGCCCCGGGACAAGCAACGTCCTGACTTTC	CASSPGTSNVLTF	TRBV7-2	TRBJ2-6	.	.
TGTGCCAGCAGTCCCCCGGGACTTTTGGGTGAGCAGTACTTC	CASSPPGLLGEQYF	TRBV6-5	TRBJ2-7	.	.
TGTGCCAGCAGGATCCAAACAGGGCTACTCTCCTACGAGCAATACTTC	CASRIQTGLLSYEQYF	TRBV27	TRBJ2-7	.	.
TGTGCCAGCAGTCAAACCGGCCAGGGGCTACTGTTTTTT	CASSQTGQGLLFF	TRBV28	TRBJ1-4	.	.
TGCGCCAGCAGTGAGACTTTACTAGCGGGAGAAACCGAGCAGTACTTC	CASSETLLAGETEQYF	TRBV10-1	TRBJ2-7	TRBD2	.
TGTGCCAGCACCATACAGGGTAACACTGAAGCTTTCTTT	CASTIQGNTEAFF	TRBV16	TRBJ1-1	.	.
TGTGCCAGCAGCGCCCGACCTGGCTACAATGAGCAGTTCTTC	CASSARPGYNEQFF	TRBV9	TRBJ2-1	.	.
TGTGCCAGCAGTGCCCCTAGCGGGGCTCCAGATACGCAGTATTTT	CASSAPSGAPDTQYF	TRBV7-9	TRBJ2-3	TRBD2	.
TGTGCCAGCAACCTTTTAAGGGCGACCGGGGAGCTGTTTTTT	CASNLLRATGELFF	TRBV2	TRBJ2-2	.	.
TGTGCCAGTAGCCCGGGACAGGGGGCCTACGAGCAGTACTTC	CASSPGQGAYEQYF	TRBV19	TRBJ2-7	TRBD1	.
TGCGCCAGCAGCCAACTCACTGGAAACACCATATATTTT	CASSQLTGNTIYF	TRBV4-1	TRBJ1-3	.	.
TGTGCCAGCCTCGAGGTAGCGGGAGTGTGGAATGAGCAGTTCTTC	CASLEVAGVWNEQFF	TRBV27	TRBJ2-1	TRBD2	.
TGTGCCAGCAGCGCTAGCGGGAGGACTAATACGCAGTATTTT	CASSASGRTNTQYF	TRBV14	TRBJ2-3	TRBD2	.
TGTGCCAGCAGCTTAGAAGGGTGGGCAGGGGGACGCCAAGAGACCCAGTACTTC	CASSLEGWAGGRQETQYF	TRBV13	TRBJ2-5	TRBD1	.
TGTGCCAGCCGAGATGGACTGGGACTGTACAATGAGCAGTTCTTC	CASRDGLGLYNEQFF	TRBV11-3	TRBJ2-1	.	.
TGTGCCTGGAGAGTGGGACAGGTCTTCTCTGGAAACACCATATATTTT	CAWRVGQVFSGNTIYF	TRBV30	TRBJ1-3	TRBD1	.
TGTGCCACCAGCAGAGAGGGAGGGGTGTACACCGGGGAGCTGTTTTTT	CATSREGGVYTGELFF	TRBV15	TRBJ2-2	TRBD2	.
TGTGCCAGCAGTGAGGGGATGGAGGATACGCAGTATTTT	CASSEGMEDTQYF	TRBV28	TRBJ2-3	.	once
TGTGCCAGCACCCTACGACAGGGCCCGTGGATCGGGGAGCTGTTTTTT	CASTLRQGPWIGELFF	TRBV11-2	TRBJ2-2	TRBD1	.
TGTGCCAGCAGTACGAACCCACAGGGTCCGAGCTCCTACGAGCAGTACTTC	CASSTNPQGPSSYEQYF	TRBV7-9	TRBJ2-7	.	.
TGTGCTAGTGGTTTGGCGGAGGGGGAGACCCAGTACTTC	CASGLAEGETQYF	TRBV12-5	TRBJ2-5	.	.
TGTGCCAGCAGCTCCGGACTAGCGTCGGTGGGAGATACGCAGTATTTT	CASSSGLASVGDTQYF	TRBV7-2	TRBJ2-3	TRBD2	.
TGCGCCAGCAGCTTGGGGGCTTCAGATACGCAGTATTTT	CASSLGASDTQYF	TRBV5-1	TRBJ2-3	.	.
TGCGCCAGCAGCTTGGCCCGGGACAGCGAACGGAGGGAGACCCAGTACTTC	CASSLARDSERRETQYF	TRBV5-1	TRBJ2-5	TRBD1	.
TGTGCCAGCAGTTACTCCGGGACGAGGAGAGAAAAACTGTTTTTT	CASSYSGTRREKLFF	TRBV6-6	TRBJ1-4	.	.
TGTGCCAGCAGCCGACAGGGGGCGAACACCGGGGAGCTGTTTTTT	CASSRQGANTGELFF	TRBV11-2	TRBJ2-2	TRBD1	.
TGTGCCAGCAGTTTCAGGCCTTCCCCTCTGGGCGAGCAGTACTTC	CASSFRPSPLGEQYF	TRBV27	TRBJ2-7	.	.
TGCGCCAGCAGCTGGACAACCGGGACTAGCGGGGACTACGAGCAGTACTTC	CASSWTTGTSGDYEQYF	TRBV5-1	TRBJ2-7	TRBD2	.